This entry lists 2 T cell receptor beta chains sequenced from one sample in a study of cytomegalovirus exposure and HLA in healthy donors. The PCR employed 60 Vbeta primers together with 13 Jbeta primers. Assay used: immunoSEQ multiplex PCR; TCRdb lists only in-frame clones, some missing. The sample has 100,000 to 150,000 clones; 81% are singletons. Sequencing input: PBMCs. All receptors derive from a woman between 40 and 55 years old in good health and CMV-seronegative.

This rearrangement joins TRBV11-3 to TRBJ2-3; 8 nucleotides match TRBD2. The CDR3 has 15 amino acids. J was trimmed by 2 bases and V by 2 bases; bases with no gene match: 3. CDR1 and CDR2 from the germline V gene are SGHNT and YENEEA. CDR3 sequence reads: CASSLSGGNTDTQYF. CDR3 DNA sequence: TGTGCCAGCAGCTTATCGGGAGGGAACACAGATACGCAGTATTTT.

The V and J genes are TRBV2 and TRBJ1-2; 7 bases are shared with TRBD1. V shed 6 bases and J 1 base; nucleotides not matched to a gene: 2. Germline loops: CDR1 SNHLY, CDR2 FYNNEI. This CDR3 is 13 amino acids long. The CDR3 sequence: CASRGTDNYGYTF. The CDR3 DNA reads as TGTGCCAGCAGAGGGACAGATAACTATGGCTACACCTTC.